Described below is a single T cell receptor (beta chain) sequence and its context. An end of the junction differs from the germline gene, which may be a read error. This entry comes from a study of cytomegalovirus exposure and HLA in healthy donors. The primer mix had 60 Vbeta and 13 Jbeta primers. The protocol was immunoSEQ multiplex PCR, while the TCRdb copy is restricted to in-frame clones and leaves out a portion. Among approximately 180,000 clones, 77% were seen once, and the ten largest hold 3.7%. The CDR3 runs to 13 residues. The germline V gene has CDR1 WSHSY and CDR2 SAAADI. Sequenced material: PBMCs. This rearrangement joins TRBV10-2 to TRBJ1-5, with TRBD1 identical over 7 bases. This sequence originates from a woman in her fifties or sixties in good health and CMV-seropositive. The CDR3 DNA sequence: TGCGCCGGCAGGGACAGTCAGGATCAGCCCCAGCATTTT. Protein product: CAGRDSQDQPQHF.